This TCR beta chain was sequenced in a study of identical twins. Germline V gene data show CDR1 as DFQATT and CDR2 as SNEGSKA (reference sequence). Trimming shortened V by 6 bases and J by 5 bases, and 11 bases separated the two germline ends. This CDR3 is 12 amino acids long. Through template switching, a universal primer site was introduced, and the cDNA contained unique molecular identifiers. MiXCR was run by TCRdb on the 5' RACE reads, yielding one entry per CDR3 protein. Here the sample spans about 660,000 distinct CDR3 sequences, 8.6% being singletons. No donor was unhealthy or non-Caucasian. Notes on the study in general: In monozygotic twins, models underestimated the sharing of out-of-frame TCR alpha. A lower insertion count was a feature of abundant cord blood beta clonotypes, with no such feature in memory repertoires.

At least ten counts were recorded for this clonotype. Its antigen is as yet unknown. The same sample was also used in a study of yellow fever vaccine responses in identical twins.

This chain links TRBV20-1 with TRBJ2-1; D ambiguous. Sequencing was done on a sample of PBMCs. This receptor was obtained from a woman aged 18-29 years in good health. In DNA, the CDR3 is TGCAGTGCCCAGAGGACGAACAATGAGCAGTTCTTC. It yields the protein CSAQRTNNEQFF.